This T cell receptor (beta chain) derives from a study of molecular identifiers for immune sequencing clone quantification. On the study more broadly: In replicates, RNA taken from approximately 20,000 or 98,000 naive CD8 cells was divided five ways, and four portions underwent sequencing.

One entry per CDR3 protein, called by TCRdb with MiXCR from the PCR reads. The data contain 85,000 to 100,000 distinct CDR3 sequences, 20% to 30% of them singletons. This clonotype was counted at least ten times. Antigen: not known. This CDR3 comprises 14 residues. In germline, CDR1 is LNHDA, CDR2 SQIVND (reference sequence). The V end lost 5 bases, the J end lost 4 bases, and 15 bases lay between the germline ends. Findings and caveats of the study: Among around 1 million naive cells, spiked Jurkat TCR RNA from a single cell was reportedly detectable.

The sequence was obtained from a human donor in good health. Some libraries in this study had Jurkat cell RNA spiked in. V gene TRBV19 combines with J gene TRBJ2-7, with D maybe TRBD2 (8 bases). Sequenced sample: naive CD8+ T cells from blood, with Jurkat cell RNA spiked in. The subset was: FACS-sorted CD8+CD4-CCR7+CD45RA+ naive T cells. CDR3 amino acids: CASSPGQRGYEQYF. CDR3 coding DNA: TGTGCCAGTAGTCCGGGACAGCGGGGGTACGAGCAGTACTTC.